This T cell receptor (beta chain) was found in a study of cytomegalovirus exposure and HLA in healthy donors. Use of 60 Vbeta and 13 Jbeta primers characterized the PCR. Only in-frame clones appear in the TCRdb table, and some are missing; sequencing was by immunoSEQ multiplex PCR. Of approximately 190,000 clones listed, approximately 77% are singletons. Germline assignment: CDR1 SQVTM and CDR2 ANQGSEA. V dropped 1 base and J dropped 11 bases, with 22 bases sitting between them. The CDR3 spans 15 residues. The source material was PBMCs. The TCR was taken from a man aged 35 to 55 in good health and CMV-seropositive. The chain employs TRBV29-1 and TRBJ2-3, with D perhaps matching TRBD2 (5 bases). In DNA, the CDR3 is TGCAGCGTTGAAGCCCCGGAGAGGAGGACCGGGTGGCAGTATTTT. Amino acid sequence: CSVEAPERRTGWQYF.